These T cell receptor beta chains were read from a single sample in a study of STAT5B mutations in CD4+ large granular lymphocyte leukemia. The protocol was immunoSEQ multiplex PCR, while the TCRdb copy is restricted to in-frame clones and leaves out a portion. This sample yields over 30,000 clones, of which roughly 76% are seen a single time; 3.5% to 5% belongs to the top ten. The sequencing sample was made of CD4+ T cells from blood buffy coats. These receptors originate from a human donor in good health. The CDR3 runs from the conserved cysteine through the conserved F or W. Each record gives: clone size, J gene, V gene, D gene, CDR3 protein, CDR3 DNA. D genes are given only for firm matches. Where a row states a size, it is once, few, many or the class of an expanded clone; other rows omit it.

clone_size: NA
j_call: TRBJ1-5
v_call: TRBV15
d_call: NA
cdr3_aa: CATSRTGTVGDQPQHF
cdr3_nt: TGTGCCACCAGCAGAACTGGGACGGTCGGGGATCAGCCCCAGCATTTT

clone_size: NA
j_call: TRBJ2-2
v_call: TRBV7-2
d_call: NA
cdr3_aa: CASSFGTRTGELFF
cdr3_nt: TGTGCCAGCAGCTTTGGGACGAGGACCGGGGAGCTGTTTTTT

clone_size: NA
j_call: TRBJ1-2
v_call: TRBV30
d_call: TRBD1
cdr3_aa: CAWRPTGGGYTF
cdr3_nt: TGTGCCTGGAGGCCGACAGGGGGAGGCTACACCTTC

clone_size: NA
j_call: TRBJ2-6
v_call: TRBV9
d_call: TRBD1
cdr3_aa: CASSEGAGQVSGANVLTF
cdr3_nt: TGTGCCAGCAGCGAGGGGGCAGGGCAGGTCTCTGGGGCCAACGTCCTGACTTTC

clone_size: NA
j_call: TRBJ2-7
v_call: TRBV11-2
d_call: NA
cdr3_aa: CASSFLGQYDEQYF
cdr3_nt: TGTGCCAGCAGCTTTCTGGGGCAGTACGACGAGCAGTACTTC

clone_size: NA
j_call: TRBJ2-2
v_call: TRBV6-1
d_call: TRBD1
cdr3_aa: CATEPGQGGTGELFF
cdr3_nt: TGTGCCACCGAGCCGGGACAGGGAGGAACCGGGGAGCTGTTTTTT

clone_size: NA
j_call: TRBJ2-1
v_call: TRBV28
d_call: NA
cdr3_aa: CASSSVGDINNEQFF
cdr3_nt: TGTGCCAGCAGTTCGGTGGGAGACATCAACAATGAGCAGTTCTTC

clone_size: NA
j_call: TRBJ1-5
v_call: TRBV2
d_call: TRBD1
cdr3_aa: CASSGGQGRAQHF
cdr3_nt: TGTGCCAGCAGTGGGGGACAGGGGCGGGCCCAGCATTTT

clone_size: NA
j_call: TRBJ2-5
v_call: TRBV18
d_call: NA
cdr3_aa: CASSPFGGDGYGQETQYF
cdr3_nt: TGTGCCAGCTCACCATTTGGTGGGGATGGGTACGGCCAAGAGACCCAGTACTTC

clone_size: NA
j_call: TRBJ1-2
v_call: TRBV5-4
d_call: NA
cdr3_aa: CASSRGRGYGYTF
cdr3_nt: TGTGCCAGCAGCAGGGGACGGGGCTATGGCTACACCTTC

clone_size: NA
j_call: TRBJ1-3
v_call: TRBV7-8
d_call: NA
cdr3_aa: CASSARQDSGNTIYF
cdr3_nt: TGTGCCAGCAGCGCCCGACAGGACTCTGGAAACACCATATATTTT

clone_size: NA
j_call: TRBJ2-5
v_call: TRBV11-2
d_call: NA
cdr3_aa: CASRVGAQQETQYF
cdr3_nt: TGTGCCAGCCGCGTGGGGGCCCAACAAGAGACCCAGTACTTC

clone_size: NA
j_call: TRBJ2-3
v_call: TRBV6-1
d_call: TRBD1
cdr3_aa: CASSDGDRRGPDTQYF
cdr3_nt: TGTGCCAGCAGTGACGGGGACAGAAGGGGCCCAGATACGCAGTATTTT

clone_size: NA
j_call: TRBJ1-4
v_call: TRBV29-1
d_call: TRBD1
cdr3_aa: CSVGDRVATNEKLFF
cdr3_nt: TGCAGCGTTGGGGACAGGGTCGCAACTAATGAAAAACTGTTTTTT

clone_size: NA
j_call: TRBJ1-1
v_call: TRBV28
d_call: TRBD1
cdr3_aa: CASSPSGQVNTEAFF
cdr3_nt: TGTGCCAGCAGCCCATCGGGACAGGTGAACACTGAAGCTTTCTTT

clone_size: few
j_call: TRBJ1-2
v_call: TRBV7-2
d_call: TRBD1
cdr3_aa: CASEEGAHYGYTF
cdr3_nt: TGTGCCAGCGAGGAGGGGGCCCACTATGGCTACACCTTC

clone_size: NA
j_call: TRBJ2-5
v_call: TRBV6-4
d_call: NA
cdr3_aa: CASSEEIRETQYF
cdr3_nt: TGTGCCAGCAGTGAAGAGATAAGAGAGACCCAGTACTTC

clone_size: NA
j_call: TRBJ2-3
v_call: TRBV5-1
d_call: NA
cdr3_aa: CASSSGGPSTDTQYF
cdr3_nt: TGCGCCAGCAGCTCCGGGGGGCCAAGCACAGATACGCAGTATTTT

clone_size: NA
j_call: TRBJ2-5
v_call: TRBV7-2
d_call: TRBD2
cdr3_aa: CASSSPTSGSFYVTQYF
cdr3_nt: TGTGCCAGCAGCTCACCGACTAGCGGGAGCTTTTATGTGACCCAGTACTTC

clone_size: NA
j_call: TRBJ2-7
v_call: TRBV28
d_call: NA
cdr3_aa: CASSSHSDSRNYEQYF
cdr3_nt: TGTGCCAGCAGCAGCCATTCCGACAGCCGTAACTACGAGCAGTACTTC

clone_size: NA
j_call: TRBJ1-1
v_call: TRBV19
d_call: NA
cdr3_aa: CASSIGSRGTEAFF
cdr3_nt: TGTGCCAGTAGTATTGGGTCACGAGGCACTGAAGCTTTCTTT

clone_size: NA
j_call: TRBJ1-4
v_call: TRBV5-1
d_call: TRBD1
cdr3_aa: CASSTGEGNEKLFF
cdr3_nt: TGCGCCAGCAGCACAGGGGAGGGGAATGAAAAACTGTTTTTT

clone_size: NA
j_call: TRBJ2-1
v_call: TRBV6-1
d_call: TRBD1
cdr3_aa: CASSETLTGGSFNEQFF
cdr3_nt: TGTGCCAGCAGTGAAACCCTCACAGGGGGGAGTTTCAATGAGCAGTTCTTC

clone_size: NA
j_call: TRBJ1-5
v_call: TRBV19
d_call: NA
cdr3_aa: CASSISRFVDQPQHF
cdr3_nt: TGTGCCAGTAGTATCTCCCGTTTTGTTGATCAGCCCCAGCATTTT

clone_size: NA
j_call: TRBJ2-3
v_call: TRBV4-2
d_call: TRBD2
cdr3_aa: CASSQDPLLAGVTDTQYF
cdr3_nt: TGTGCCAGCAGCCAAGATCCCCTACTAGCGGGAGTTACAGATACGCAGTATTTT

clone_size: NA
j_call: TRBJ2-5
v_call: TRBV30
d_call: NA
cdr3_aa: CACLPNGLQETQYF
cdr3_nt: TGTGCCTGCTTACCAAATGGACTTCAAGAGACCCAGTACTTC

clone_size: NA
j_call: TRBJ2-5
v_call: TRBV7-9
d_call: NA
cdr3_aa: CASSLFGGGRQETQYF
cdr3_nt: TGTGCCAGCAGCTTATTTGGGGGCGGCAGGCAAGAGACCCAGTACTTC

clone_size: NA
j_call: TRBJ1-4
v_call: TRBV7-8
d_call: NA
cdr3_aa: CASSLQGRNEKLFF
cdr3_nt: TGTGCCAGCAGCTTACAGGGTAGAAATGAAAAACTGTTTTTT

clone_size: NA
j_call: TRBJ2-1
v_call: TRBV7-3
d_call: TRBD2
cdr3_aa: CASSWGSGRNEQFF
cdr3_nt: TGTGCCAGCAGCTGGGGTAGCGGGAGAAATGAGCAGTTCTTC

clone_size: NA
j_call: TRBJ2-1
v_call: TRBV18
d_call: NA
cdr3_aa: CASSRGVRDSYNEQFF
cdr3_nt: TGTGCCAGCTCCCGAGGTGTGAGGGACTCCTACAATGAGCAGTTCTTC

clone_size: NA
j_call: TRBJ2-3
v_call: TRBV19
d_call: NA
cdr3_aa: CASSPINTDTQYF
cdr3_nt: TGTGCCAGTAGTCCTATCAACACAGATACGCAGTATTTT

clone_size: NA
j_call: TRBJ2-7
v_call: TRBV10-3
d_call: TRBD1
cdr3_aa: CAIRPVDRGHEQYF
cdr3_nt: TGTGCCATCAGACCAGTGGACAGGGGGCACGAGCAGTACTTC